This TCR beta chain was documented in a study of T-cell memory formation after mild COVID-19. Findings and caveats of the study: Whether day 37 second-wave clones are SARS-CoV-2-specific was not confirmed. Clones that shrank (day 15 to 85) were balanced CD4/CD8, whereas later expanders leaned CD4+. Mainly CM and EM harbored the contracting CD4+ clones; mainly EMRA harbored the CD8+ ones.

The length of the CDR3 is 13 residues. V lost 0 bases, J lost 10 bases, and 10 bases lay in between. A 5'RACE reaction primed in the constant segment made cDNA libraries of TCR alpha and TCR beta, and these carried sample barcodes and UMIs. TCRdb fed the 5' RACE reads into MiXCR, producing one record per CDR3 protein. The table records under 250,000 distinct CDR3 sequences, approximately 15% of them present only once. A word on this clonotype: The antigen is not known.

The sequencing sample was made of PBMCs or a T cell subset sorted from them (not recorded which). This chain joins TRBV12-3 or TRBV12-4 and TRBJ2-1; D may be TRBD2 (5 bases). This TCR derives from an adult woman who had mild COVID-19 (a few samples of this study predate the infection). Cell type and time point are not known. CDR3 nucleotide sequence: TGTGCCAGCAGTTTAGCCGTTTCGGGAGAGCAGTTCTTC. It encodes CASSLAVSGEQFF.